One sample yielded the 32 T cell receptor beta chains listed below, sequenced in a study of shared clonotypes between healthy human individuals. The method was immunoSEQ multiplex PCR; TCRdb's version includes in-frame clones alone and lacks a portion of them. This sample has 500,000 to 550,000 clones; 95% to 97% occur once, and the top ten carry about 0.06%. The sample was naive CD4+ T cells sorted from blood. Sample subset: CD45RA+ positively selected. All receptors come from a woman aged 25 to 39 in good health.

The CDR3 DNA follows: TGTGCCAGCGGACGGGACTACCACAATGAGCAGTTCTTC. Its translation is CASGRDYHNEQFF. The rearrangement uses TRBV7-9 and TRBJ2-1; 7 bases fit TRBD2. This CDR3 is built from 13 residues. Germline assignment: CDR1 SEHNR and CDR2 FQNEAQ (reference sequence). Trimming removed 8 bases from V and 5 bases from J; junction bases left unmatched: 6.

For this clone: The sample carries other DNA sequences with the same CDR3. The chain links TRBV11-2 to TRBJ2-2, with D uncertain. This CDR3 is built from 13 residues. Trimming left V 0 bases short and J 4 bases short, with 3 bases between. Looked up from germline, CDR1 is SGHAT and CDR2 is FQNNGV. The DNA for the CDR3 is TGTGCCAGCAGCTTAGACACCACCGGGGAGCTGTTTTTT. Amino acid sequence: CASSLDTTGELFF.

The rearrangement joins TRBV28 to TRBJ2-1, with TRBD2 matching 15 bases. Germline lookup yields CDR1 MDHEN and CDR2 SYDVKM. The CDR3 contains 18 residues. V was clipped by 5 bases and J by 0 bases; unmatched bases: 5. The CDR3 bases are TGTGCCAGCAGTCTAGGACTAGCGGGAGGGGGCTCCTACAATGAGCAGTTCTTC. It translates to CASSLGLAGGGSYNEQFF.

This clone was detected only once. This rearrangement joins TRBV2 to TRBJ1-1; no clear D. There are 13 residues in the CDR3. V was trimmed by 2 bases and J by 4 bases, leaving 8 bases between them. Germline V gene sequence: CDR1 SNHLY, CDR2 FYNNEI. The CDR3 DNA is TGTGCCAGCAGTGAACAGGCTAGCACTGAAGCTTTCTTT. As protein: CASSEQASTEAFF.

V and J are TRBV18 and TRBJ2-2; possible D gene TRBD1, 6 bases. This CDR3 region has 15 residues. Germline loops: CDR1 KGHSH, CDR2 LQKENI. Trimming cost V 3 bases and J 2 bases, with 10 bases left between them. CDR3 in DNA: TGTGCCAGCTCACCCAGGACAGAAAACACCGGGGAGCTGTTTTTT. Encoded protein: CASSPRTENTGELFF.

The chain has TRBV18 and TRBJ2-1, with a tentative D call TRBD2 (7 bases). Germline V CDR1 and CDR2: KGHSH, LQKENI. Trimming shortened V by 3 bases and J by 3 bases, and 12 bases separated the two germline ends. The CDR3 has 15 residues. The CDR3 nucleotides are TGTGCCAGCTCACCGGAGGGAGGGGGCTACAATGAGCAGTTCTTC. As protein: CASSPEGGGYNEQFF.

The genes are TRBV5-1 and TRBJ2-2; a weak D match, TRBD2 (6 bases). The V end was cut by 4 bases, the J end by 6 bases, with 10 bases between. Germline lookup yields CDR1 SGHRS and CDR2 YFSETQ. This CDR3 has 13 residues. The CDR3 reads CASSGRDSGELFF. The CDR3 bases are TGCGCCAGCAGCGGCCGGGACTCCGGGGAGCTGTTTTTT.

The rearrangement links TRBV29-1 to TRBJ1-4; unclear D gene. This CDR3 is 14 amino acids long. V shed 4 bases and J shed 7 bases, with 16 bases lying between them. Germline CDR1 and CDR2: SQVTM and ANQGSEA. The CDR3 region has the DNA TGCAGCGTTGGCGCTGGCAGACCGAGTGAAAAACTGTTTTTT. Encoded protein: CSVGAGRPSEKLFF.

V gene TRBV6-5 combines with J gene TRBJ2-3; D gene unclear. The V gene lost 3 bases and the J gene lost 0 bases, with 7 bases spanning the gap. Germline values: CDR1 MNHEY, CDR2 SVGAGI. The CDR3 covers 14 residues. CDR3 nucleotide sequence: TGTGCCAGCAGTTATCGGCGGAGCACAGATACGCAGTATTTT. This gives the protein CASSYRRSTDTQYF.

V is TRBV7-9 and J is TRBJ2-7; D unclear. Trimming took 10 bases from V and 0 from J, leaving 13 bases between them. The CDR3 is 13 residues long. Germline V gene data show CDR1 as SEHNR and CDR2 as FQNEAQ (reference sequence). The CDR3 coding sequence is TGTGCCACTAGTGGTGGAGTCTCCTACGAGCAGTACTTC. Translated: CATSGGVSYEQYF.

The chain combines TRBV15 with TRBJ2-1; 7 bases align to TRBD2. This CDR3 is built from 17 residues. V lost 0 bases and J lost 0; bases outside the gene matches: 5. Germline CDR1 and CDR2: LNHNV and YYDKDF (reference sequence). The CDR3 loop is CATSREGSGASYNEQFF. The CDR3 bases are TGTGCCACCAGCAGAGAGGGGAGCGGGGCCTCCTACAATGAGCAGTTCTTC.

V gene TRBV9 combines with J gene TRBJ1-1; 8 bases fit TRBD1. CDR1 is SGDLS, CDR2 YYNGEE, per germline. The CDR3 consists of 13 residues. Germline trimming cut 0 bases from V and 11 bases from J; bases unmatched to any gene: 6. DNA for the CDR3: TGTGCCAGCAGCGTAGCTACACAGGGGGAGGCTTTCTTT. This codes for CASSVATQGEAFF.

The CDR3 spells CASRKHPGQGSYEQYF. CDR3 coding DNA: TGTGCCAGCAGGAAACACCCGGGACAGGGGTCCTACGAGCAGTACTTC. This chain uses TRBV28 with TRBJ2-7; the match to TRBD1 covers 10 bases. Germline V gene sequence: CDR1 MDHEN, CDR2 SYDVKM. The CDR3 loop spans 16 amino acids. The ends lost 6 bases at V and 1 base at J; junction bases unmatched: 9.

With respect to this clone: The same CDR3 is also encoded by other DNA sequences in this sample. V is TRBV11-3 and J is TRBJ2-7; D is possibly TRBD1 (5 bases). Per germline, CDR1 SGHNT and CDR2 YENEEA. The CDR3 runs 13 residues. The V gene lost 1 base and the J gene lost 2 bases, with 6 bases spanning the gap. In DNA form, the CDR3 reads TGTGCCAGCAGCTTAGGCAGGGCCTACGAGCAGTACTTC. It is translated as CASSLGRAYEQYF.

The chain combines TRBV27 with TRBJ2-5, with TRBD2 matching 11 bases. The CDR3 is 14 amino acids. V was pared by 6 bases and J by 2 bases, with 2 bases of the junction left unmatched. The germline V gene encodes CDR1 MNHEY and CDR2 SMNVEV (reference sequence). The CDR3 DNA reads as TGTGCCAGCAGGGGACTAGCGGAGCAAGAGACCCAGTACTTC. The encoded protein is CASRGLAEQETQYF.

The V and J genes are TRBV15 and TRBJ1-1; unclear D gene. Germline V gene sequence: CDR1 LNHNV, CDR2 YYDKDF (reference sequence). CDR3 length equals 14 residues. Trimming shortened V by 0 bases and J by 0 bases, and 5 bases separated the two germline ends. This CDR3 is CATSRENLNTEAFF. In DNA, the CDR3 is TGTGCCACCAGCAGAGAAAACCTGAACACTGAAGCTTTCTTT.

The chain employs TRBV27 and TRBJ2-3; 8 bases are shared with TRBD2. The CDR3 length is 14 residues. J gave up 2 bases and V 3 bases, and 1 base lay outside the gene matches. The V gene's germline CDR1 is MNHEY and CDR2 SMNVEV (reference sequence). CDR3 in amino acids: CASSFGGATDTQYF. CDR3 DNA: TGTGCCAGCAGTTTCGGGGGGGCCACAGATACGCAGTATTTT.

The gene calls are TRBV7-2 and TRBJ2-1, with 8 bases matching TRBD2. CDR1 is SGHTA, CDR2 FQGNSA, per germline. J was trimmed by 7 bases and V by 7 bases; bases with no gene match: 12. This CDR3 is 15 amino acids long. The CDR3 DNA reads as TGTGCCAGCACCCCTCCCAGCGGGAGTATTAATGAGCAGTTCTTC. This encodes CASTPPSGSINEQFF.

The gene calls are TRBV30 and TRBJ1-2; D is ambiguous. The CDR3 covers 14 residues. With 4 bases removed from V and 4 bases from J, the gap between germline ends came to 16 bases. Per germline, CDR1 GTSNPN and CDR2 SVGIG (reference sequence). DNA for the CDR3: TGTGCCTGGAAGATGGACGCAAGGCCCTATGGCTACACCTTC. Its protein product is CAWKMDARPYGYTF.

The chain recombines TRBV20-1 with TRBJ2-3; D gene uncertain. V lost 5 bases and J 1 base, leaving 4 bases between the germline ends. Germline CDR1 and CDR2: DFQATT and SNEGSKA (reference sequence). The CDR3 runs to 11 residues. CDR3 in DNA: TGCAGTGCTGGTCGCACAGATACGCAGTATTTT. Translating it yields CSAGRTDTQYF.

The CDR3 here is CASSQSGSGAYEQYF. The CDR3 bases are TGTGCCAGCAGCCAGTCTGGATCTGGTGCCTACGAGCAGTACTTC. V is TRBV5-5 and J is TRBJ2-7; no firm D call. V lost 4 bases and J lost 2, with 16 bases in between. The CDR3 is 15 residues long. Germline V gene lookup returns CDR1 SGHKS and CDR2 YYEKEE (reference sequence).

The CDR3 region has the DNA TGTGCCAGCACCTTTTCACTCCCAACTAATGAAAAACTGTTTTTT. It yields the protein CASTFSLPTNEKLFF. The chain joins TRBV2 to TRBJ1-4; no clear D gene. Germline CDR1 reads SNHLY; CDR2 reads FYNNEI. The germline V and J ends were trimmed by 7 bases and 0 bases, with 12 bases remaining between them. This CDR3 has 15 amino acids.

The CDR3 sequence is CASSFGDTQYF. CDR3 nucleotides: TGTGCCAGCAGTTTCGGAGATACGCAGTATTTT. The chain carries TRBV6-5 and TRBJ2-3; D uncertain. The CDR3 is 11 amino acids. The ends were cut back, 4 bases at V and 5 bases at J, with 4 bases in the middle. Germline CDR1 reads MNHEY; CDR2 reads SVGAGI.

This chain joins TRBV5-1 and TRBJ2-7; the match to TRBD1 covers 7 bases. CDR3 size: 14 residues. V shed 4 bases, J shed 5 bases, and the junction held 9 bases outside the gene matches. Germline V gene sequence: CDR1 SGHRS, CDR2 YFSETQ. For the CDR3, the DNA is TGCGCCAGCAGCCTAGGACAGGCGGCTAACGAGCAGTACTTC. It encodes CASSLGQAANEQYF.

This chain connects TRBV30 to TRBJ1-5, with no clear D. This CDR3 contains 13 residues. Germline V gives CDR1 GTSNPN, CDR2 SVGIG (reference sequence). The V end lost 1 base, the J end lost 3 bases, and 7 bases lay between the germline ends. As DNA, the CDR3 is TGTGCCTGGAGTGGAACCTCCAATCAGCCCCAGCATTTT. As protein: CAWSGTSNQPQHF. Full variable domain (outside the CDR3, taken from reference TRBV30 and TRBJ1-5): SQTIHQWPATLVQPVGSPLSLECTVEGTSNPNLYWYRQAAGRGLQLLFYSVGIGQISSEVPQNLSASRPQDRQFILSSKKLLLSDSGFYLCAWSGTSNQPQHFGDGTRLSIL.

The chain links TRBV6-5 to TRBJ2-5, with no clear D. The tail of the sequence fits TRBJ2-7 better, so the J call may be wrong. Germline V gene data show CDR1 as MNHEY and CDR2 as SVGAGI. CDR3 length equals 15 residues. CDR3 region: CASSPTFYSSYEQYF. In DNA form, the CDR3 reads TGTGCCAGCAGTCCGACTTTTTATAGCTCCTACGAGCAGTACTTC.

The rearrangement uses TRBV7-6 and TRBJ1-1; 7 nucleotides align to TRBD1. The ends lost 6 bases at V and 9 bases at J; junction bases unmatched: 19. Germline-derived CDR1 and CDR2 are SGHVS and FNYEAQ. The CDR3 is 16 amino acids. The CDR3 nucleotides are TGTGCCAGCAGTCTAGGTTCGGGACAGACCATGGGCCAAGCTTTCTTT. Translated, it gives CASSLGSGQTMGQAFF.

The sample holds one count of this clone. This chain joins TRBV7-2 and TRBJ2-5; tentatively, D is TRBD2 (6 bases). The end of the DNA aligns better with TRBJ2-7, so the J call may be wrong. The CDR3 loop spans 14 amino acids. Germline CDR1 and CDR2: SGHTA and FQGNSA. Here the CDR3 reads CASKRASEAYEQYF. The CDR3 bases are TGTGCCAGCAAGAGGGCTAGCGAAGCCTACGAGCAGTACTTC.

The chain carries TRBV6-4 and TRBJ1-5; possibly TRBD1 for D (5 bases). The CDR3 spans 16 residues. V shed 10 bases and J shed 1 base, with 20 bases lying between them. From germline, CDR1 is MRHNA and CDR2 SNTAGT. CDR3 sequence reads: CATTTGARASNQPQHF. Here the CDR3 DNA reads TGTGCCACCACTACTGGGGCCAGGGCGAGCAATCAGCCCCAGCATTTT.

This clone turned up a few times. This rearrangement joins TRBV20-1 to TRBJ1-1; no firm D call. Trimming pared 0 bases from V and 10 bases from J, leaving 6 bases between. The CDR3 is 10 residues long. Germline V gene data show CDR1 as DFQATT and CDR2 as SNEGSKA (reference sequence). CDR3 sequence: CSARDRRAFF. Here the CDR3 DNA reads TGCAGTGCTAGAGACCGGAGAGCTTTCTTT.

The CDR3 protein is CASSMTGVDTQYF. The CDR3 region has the DNA TGTGCCAGTAGTATGACGGGAGTGGATACGCAGTATTTT. The chain employs TRBV19 and TRBJ2-3; tentatively, D is TRBD2 (6 bases). Per the germline V gene, CDR1 is LNHDA and CDR2 is SQIVND (reference sequence). V was cut by 3 bases and J by 6 bases, with 10 bases left in between. The CDR3 sequence is 13 residues long.

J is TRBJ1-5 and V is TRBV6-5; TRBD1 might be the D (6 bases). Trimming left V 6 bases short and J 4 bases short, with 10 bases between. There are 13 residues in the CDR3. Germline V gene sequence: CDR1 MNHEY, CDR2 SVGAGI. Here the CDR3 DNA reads TGTGCCAGCAGACAACAGGGTAATCAGCCCCAGCATTTT. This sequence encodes CASRQQGNQPQHF.